A single sample gave rise to the 6 T cell receptor beta chains below, sequenced in a study of blood T cell repertoires in COVID-19 (dated by TCRdb to about 2020). The method behind the library was the immunoSEQ multiplex PCR assay. This is the immuneACCESS table as TCRdb keeps it, with only in-frame sequences that have V and J called. A part of the clones is gone; compared with another copy, unresolved V genes explain less than half, and the rest is unexplained. The sample table lists more than 200,000 clones, 70% to 90% of them with a count of one. Together, the top ten hold around 1.6% of the sample. What was sequenced was PBMCs or T cells enriched from blood (not recorded which). All receptors derive from a woman aged 45-59 years who had recovered from COVID-19.

This chain uses TRBV12-3 or TRBV12-4 with TRBJ1-6, with 7 bases that match TRBD1. The V and J ends lost 5 bases and 10 bases, in that order; junction bases with no gene match: 5. The CDR3 spans 13 residues. The CDR3 DNA reads TGTGCCAGCAGTGTAACAGGGGACTCACCCCTCCACTTT. It codes for CASSVTGDSPLHF.

The chain joins TRBV18 to TRBJ1-1; TRBD1 matches at 9 bases. CDR1 and CDR2 (germline): KGHSH, LQKENI. V dropped 1 base and J dropped 1; count of bases not matched to a gene: 1. The CDR3 consists of 15 residues. The CDR3: CASSPQGQGNTEAFF. In DNA, the CDR3 is TGTGCCAGCTCACCACAGGGACAGGGGAACACTGAAGCTTTCTTT.

The chain has TRBV4-1 and TRBJ2-7, with 9 bases aligning to TRBD2. The V and J ends lost 4 bases and 6 bases, in that order; junction bases with no gene match: 10. CDR1 and CDR2 (germline): MGHRA, YSYEKL. The CDR3 spans 15 residues. CDR3 DNA: TGCGCCAGCAGCCTTGGGACTAGCTATGATGCCGAGCAGTACTTC. Translating it yields CASSLGTSYDAEQYF.

This chain connects TRBV5-1 to TRBJ1-1; 8 positions agree with TRBD1. With 1 base clipped from V and 3 bases from J, the junction kept 8 bases outside the gene matches. The CDR3 is made up of 16 amino acids. Germline V gives CDR1 SGHRS, CDR2 YFSETQ. CDR3 coding DNA: TGCGCCAGCAGCTTGACGTCAGGGGGCAGGGACACTGAAGCTTTCTTT. Translated, it gives CASSLTSGGRDTEAFF.

This chain joins TRBV28 and TRBJ1-1, with 7 bases matching TRBD1. Germline V CDR1 and CDR2: MDHEN, SYDVKM. The trim removed 4 bases at V and 6 bases at J, leaving 5 bases unmatched. The CDR3 contains 13 residues. The DNA of the CDR3 is TGTGCCAGCAGTTCTCTACAGGGGCCTGAAGCTTTCTTT. As protein: CASSSLQGPEAFF.

The CDR3 region is CASSFRDSDETQYF. DNA for the CDR3: TGTGCCAGCAGCTTCCGGGACAGTGACGAGACCCAGTACTTC. The rearrangement links TRBV5-4 to TRBJ2-5; 7 bases agree with TRBD1. J gave up 5 bases and V 2 bases, and 6 bases lay outside the gene matches. CDR3 length: 14 amino acids. The germline CDR1 and CDR2 sequences are SGHNT and YYREEE (reference sequence).